This T cell receptor (beta chain) was profiled in a study of cytomegalovirus exposure and HLA in healthy donors. Concerning this clone itself: What it binds is unknown.

Primers for the PCR totalled 60 Vbeta and 13 Jbeta. Only in-frame clones appear in the TCRdb table, and some are missing; sequencing was by immunoSEQ multiplex PCR. The sample yields 150,000 or so clones, approximately 83% seen once. CDR3 size: 14 residues. Germline V gene sequence: CDR1 MDHEN, CDR2 SYDVKM. V gave up 2 bases and J gave up 2 bases, with 6 bases separating them. Regarding the study as a whole: TCR beta V- and J-gene trimming was later associated with a missense DCLRE1C variant.

The receptor was derived from a male donor in good health and CMV-seronegative. The rearrangement joins TRBV28 to TRBJ1-4, with D uncertain. Source material: PBMCs. The CDR3 spells CASSLISTNEKLFF. CDR3 DNA: TGTGCCAGCAGTTTAATCTCTACTAATGAAAAACTGTTTTTT.